Below are 27 T cell receptor beta chains sequenced from a single sample in a study of read filtering for tumor transcriptome and immune sequencing. The library was built from roughly 400 ng RNA with molecular barcoded adaptors for alpha/delta and beta/gamma chains. MiXCR, applied by TCRdb to the reads, yields one record per CDR3 protein. This sample has some 15,000 distinct CDR3 sequences, with roughly 21% found just once. The source material was a population of CD138-negative cells sorted from bone marrow. These receptor sequences come from a donor at least 40 years old with multiple myeloma.

The V and J genes are TRBV6-1 and TRBJ1-5; D unclear. Germline CDR1 and CDR2: MNHNS and SASEGT. The length of the CDR3 is 16 residues. V was clipped by 1 base and J by 6 bases, with 16 bases between them. The CDR3 region has the DNA TGTGCCAGCAGTGAAGTGGACCAATGGATAGGTCAGCCCCAGCATTTT. Protein sequence: CASSEVDQWIGQPQHF.

This clonotype was counted at least ten times. The V and J genes are TRBV5-1 and TRBJ1-1; D is uncertain. This CDR3 comprises 13 residues. Trimming pared 0 bases from V and 6 bases from J, leaving 9 bases between. Germline loops: CDR1 SGHRS, CDR2 YFSETQ. CDR3 in DNA: TGCGCCAGCAGCTTGGGCGATACAGCTGAAGCTTTCTTT. This codes for CASSLGDTAEAFF.

The V call is TRBV19, the J call TRBJ2-3; 10 bases match TRBD2. The ends lost 5 bases at V and 2 bases at J; junction bases unmatched: 10. The CDR3 length is 17 residues. Germline V gene lookup returns CDR1 LNHDA and CDR2 SQIVND (reference sequence). CDR3 amino acids: CASSFLAGVASTDTQYF. CDR3 DNA sequence: TGTGCCAGTAGTTTCCTAGCGGGAGTGGCTTCCACAGATACGCAGTATTTT.

This clonotype appeared a few times. This chain joins TRBV29-1 and TRBJ1-2, with unresolved D. V shed 4 bases and J shed 4 bases, with 10 bases lying between them. This CDR3 is 12 amino acids long. Germline V gene lookup returns CDR1 SQVTM and CDR2 ANQGSEA. CDR3 residues: CSVGLAGYGYTF. The CDR3 nucleotides read TGCAGCGTTGGGCTGGCGGGCTATGGCTACACCTTC.

This clonotype has a count of ten or more. The chain recombines TRBV5-1 with TRBJ2-5, with 9 positions matching TRBD1. Germline CDR1 reads SGHRS; CDR2 reads YFSETQ. This CDR3 region has 17 residues. Trimming cost V 3 bases and J 0 bases; bases outside gene matches: 9. The CDR3 DNA reads as TGCGCCAGCAGCTCAGGGACAGGGTCGTATCACCAAGAGACCCAGTACTTC. Amino acid sequence: CASSSGTGSYHQETQYF.

V and J are TRBV12-3 or TRBV12-4 and TRBJ2-3; D remains ambiguous. The CDR3 consists of 15 residues. V was clipped by 5 bases and J by 4 bases, with 16 bases between them. This chain's CDR3 is CASSMSSLGADTQYF. In DNA, the CDR3 is TGTGCCAGCAGTATGTCCTCCTTAGGCGCAGATACGCAGTATTTT.

This clonotype has ten or more counts. This rearrangement joins TRBV7-2 to TRBJ1-4; no firm D call. TRBJ2-3 matches the DNA end more closely, so the J call is doubtful. Germline V gives CDR1 SGHTA, CDR2 FQGNSA. This CDR3 is 13 amino acids long. The CDR3 loop reads CASSLERLNSQYF. The CDR3 DNA is TGTGCCAGCAGCTTAGAGCGTCTAAACTCGCAGTATTTT.

The chain carries TRBV5-4 and TRBJ2-3; no firm D call. The CDR3 is made up of 11 amino acids. V gave up 1 base and J gave up 6 bases, with 3 bases separating them. Germline V gene sequence: CDR1 SGHNT, CDR2 YYREEE (reference sequence). For the CDR3, the DNA is TGTGCCAGCAGCTTGTCCGATACGCAGTATTTT. As protein: CASSLSDTQYF.

V is TRBV11-2 and J is TRBJ2-4; D unclear. Trimming removed 0 bases at V and 6 bases at J, with 6 bases between. In germline, CDR1 is SGHAT, CDR2 FQNNGV. The CDR3 has 13 residues. The chain's CDR3 is CASSLEGRNIQYF. The CDR3 nucleotides read TGTGCCAGCAGCTTAGAAGGCCGAAACATTCAGTACTTC.

The V and J genes are TRBV19 and TRBJ2-2; D is unclear. Trimming removed 3 bases from V and 4 bases from J, with 3 bases in between. The CDR3 totals 12 residues. The germline V gene has CDR1 LNHDA and CDR2 SQIVND (reference sequence). This chain's CDR3 is CASSIGTGELFF. The CDR3 DNA sequence: TGTGCCAGTAGTATCGGCACCGGGGAGCTGTTTTTT.

This clonotype occurred many times. V gene TRBV7-2 combines with J gene TRBJ2-7; 7 bases match TRBD2. In germline, CDR1 is SGHTA, CDR2 FQGNSA. V dropped 5 bases and J dropped 0; count of bases not matched to a gene: 4. The CDR3 length is 14 residues. The CDR3 nucleotides read TGTGCCAGCAGCCTGGGACTAACCTCCTACGAGCAGTACTTC. Its translation is CASSLGLTSYEQYF.

This clonotype was observed many times. The chain is built from TRBV4-2 and TRBJ2-1, with 7 positions matching TRBD2. The CDR3 is 17 residues long. Germline V lookup: CDR1 LGHNA, CDR2 YNFKEQ. J gave up 11 bases and V 0 bases, and 16 bases lay outside the gene matches. CDR3 in DNA: TGTGCCAGCAGCCAAGAAGGGGCACTAGGGACTAACGGAAAGCAGTTCTTC. It encodes CASSQEGALGTNGKQFF.

J is TRBJ2-7 and V is TRBV12-3 or TRBV12-4, with TRBD1 matching over 7 bases. V lost 6 bases to trimming and J lost 3 bases; unmatched junction nucleotides: 5. The CDR3 runs 13 residues. The CDR3, as DNA: TGTGCCAGCAGCCCGGGACAGAACTACGAGCAGTACTTC. It translates to CASSPGQNYEQYF.

In the case of this clonotype: The junction departs from the called germline gene at one end, perhaps through a read error. V gene TRBV6-1 combines with J gene TRBJ1-1; 7 bases match TRBD1. Per germline, CDR1 MNHNS and CDR2 SASEGT. The CDR3 runs 13 residues. CDR3 protein: CASSADRVAETFF. CDR3 nucleotides: TGTGCCAGCAGTGCTGACAGGGTAGCTGAAACTTTCTTT.

With regard to this clonotype: This could be a read error, since a much larger clone is one nucleotide away. The rearrangement uses TRBV5-1 and TRBJ2-7; D ambiguous. Germline CDR1 SGHRS, CDR2 YFSETQ. This CDR3 has 12 residues. The CDR3 coding sequence is TGCGCCAGCAGCTTGGACAGCTACAAGCAGTACTTC. Its protein is CASSLDSYKQYF.

In its sample, this clonotype was seen a few times. The chain is built from TRBV6-2 or TRBV6-3 and TRBJ1-1; D remains ambiguous. Germline CDR1 and CDR2: MNHEY and SVGEGT. The ends were cut back, 10 bases at V and 3 bases at J, with 12 bases in the middle. CDR3 length: 12 amino acids. The CDR3 loop is CATSDGYTEAFF. CDR3 DNA sequence: TGTGCCACCTCGGACGGTTACACTGAAGCTTTCTTT.

This clonotype was picked up a small number of times. The V call is TRBV14, the J call TRBJ2-3; 11 nucleotides line up with TRBD2. Germline V gene lookup returns CDR1 SGHDN and CDR2 FVKESK. V dropped 6 bases and J dropped 4; count of bases not matched to a gene: 3. This CDR3 region has 14 residues. CDR3 region: CASRLAGGADTQYF. The CDR3 DNA reads as TGTGCCAGCAGGCTAGCGGGGGGCGCAGATACGCAGTATTTT.

This clonotype was seen ten or more times. The chain combines TRBV29-1 with TRBJ1-1; the match to TRBD1 covers 8 bases. Losses at the gene ends were 5 bases for V and 2 bases for J; bases not matched to a gene: 13. This CDR3 has 16 amino acids. Per the germline V gene, CDR1 is SQVTM and CDR2 is ANQGSEA. CDR3 nucleotide sequence: TGCAGCGTTCCAACCAATCCGACAGGGGCCAACACTGAAGCTTTCTTT. This translates into CSVPTNPTGANTEAFF.

On this clonotype itself: One end of the junction does not line up with germline, which may come from a read error. The rearrangement joins TRBV4-1 to TRBJ2-7; D gene unclear. The CDR3 totals 14 residues. Germline lookup yields CDR1 MGHRA and CDR2 YSYEKL. CDR3 sequence: CTSSQVSVPREQYF. The CDR3 nucleotides read TGCACCAGCAGCCAAGTCAGTGTCCCGAGGGAGCAGTACTTC.

This clonotype was detected many times. This sequence joins TRBV20-1 and TRBJ1-1; no reliable D call. Trimming removed 3 bases from V and 4 bases from J, with 15 bases in between. The CDR3 loop spans 14 amino acids. The germline gives CDR1 DFQATT, CDR2 SNEGSKA (reference sequence). The CDR3 reads CSARLGLSITEAFF. Here the CDR3 DNA reads TGCAGTGCTAGGCTGGGCCTCTCAATCACTGAAGCTTTCTTT.

This clonotype was detected ten times or more. This chain joins TRBV5-8 and TRBJ1-4, with TRBD1 matching 8 bases. The CDR3 is 16 residues long. Per the germline V gene, CDR1 is SGHTS and CDR2 is YDEGEE. Trimming cost V 2 bases and J 7 bases; bases outside gene matches: 10. Written as DNA, the CDR3 is TGTGCCAGCAGCTTAGGACAGGGAGTGTCCGGTGAAAAACTGTTTTTT. Protein sequence: CASSLGQGVSGEKLFF.

The chain recombines TRBV7-2 with TRBJ1-3; D remains unclear. Germline assignment: CDR1 SGHTA and CDR2 FQGNSA. The CDR3 covers 12 residues. V was clipped by 1 base and J by 4 bases, with 2 bases between them. DNA of the CDR3: TGTGCCAGCAGCTTAGGGGGAAACACCATATATTTT. It specifies CASSLGGNTIYF.

The V gene is TRBV29-1, the J gene TRBJ2-3; either TRBD1 or TRBD2 may supply D (5 bases each). The CDR3 has 14 residues. Trimming left V 4 bases short and J 1 base short, with 12 bases between. Germline loops: CDR1 SQVTM, CDR2 ANQGSEA. The CDR3 DNA follows: TGCAGCGTTGGAGGGGTCATCCGCACAGATACGCAGTATTTT. Protein: CSVGGVIRTDTQYF.

This clonotype was counted many times. The V call is TRBV12-3 or TRBV12-4, the J call TRBJ2-3; 7 positions match TRBD1. The CDR3 sequence is 13 residues long. V was clipped by 3 bases and J by 8 bases; unmatched bases: 5. This CDR3 reads CASSFSGQVTQYF. The CDR3 DNA is TGTGCCAGCAGTTTCTCCGGACAGGTTACGCAGTATTTT.

This clonotype has at least ten counts. The chain couples TRBV12-5 to TRBJ2-5; 9 nucleotides align to TRBD1. There are 22 residues in the CDR3. V shed 2 bases and J 0 bases; nucleotides not matched to a gene: 22. The germline CDR1 and CDR2 sequences are LGHNT and FRNRAP. The CDR3 bases are TGTGCTAGTGGTTTGATCGGGACAGGGAGAATCCTTTTCCCCCCGTACCAAGAGACCCAGTACTTC. It encodes CASGLIGTGRILFPPYQETQYF.

The sample holds a few counts of this clonotype. V gene TRBV28 combines with J gene TRBJ2-5; tentatively, D is TRBD2 (5 bases). This CDR3 comprises 15 residues. Trimming stripped 2 bases from V and 4 bases from J, with 14 bases between. CDR1 is MDHEN, CDR2 SYDVKM, per germline. In DNA form, the CDR3 reads TGTGCCAGCAGTTTAAGTCGGGGATGGGGAGAGACCCAGTACTTC. It is translated as CASSLSRGWGETQYF.

This clonotype was observed many times. The genes are TRBV15 and TRBJ2-7, with a tentative D call TRBD1 (6 bases). Germline CDR1 and CDR2: LNHNV and YYDKDF (reference sequence). Trimming left V 0 bases short and J 2 bases short, with 8 bases between. The length of the CDR3 is 14 residues. CDR3 bases: TGTGCCACCAGCAGAGACAGGGGAGCCTACGAGCAGTACTTC. This sequence encodes CATSRDRGAYEQYF.